This T cell receptor beta chain was recorded in a study of brain metastases from non-small cell lung cancer. Germline CDR1 is SGDLS and CDR2 is YYNGEE. Trimming removed 3 bases from V and 0 bases from J; junction bases left unmatched: 4. The CDR3 is 15 residues long. Repertoires were generated with immunoSEQ multiplex PCR, while TCRdb's copy carries only in-frame clones and drops some. Among several thousand clones listed, about 80% were seen once. Worth noting for this clone: Its specificity is not known.

Points from the study as a whole: In 64% of brain metastases, T-cell clones were expanded compared with matched primary tumors. Fewer infiltrating T cells were found in brain metastases than primaries. Metastases had sparse T cells but largely shared repertoires with primaries.

The sample comprised tissue from a brain metastasis. This chain links TRBV9 with TRBJ2-5; 8 bases agree with TRBD2. The source of this sequence is a donor at least 40 years old with non-small cell lung cancer. The CDR3 bases are TGTGCCAGCAGCGGGCAGGGACTAGACCAAGAGACCCAGTACTTC. It encodes CASSGQGLDQETQYF.